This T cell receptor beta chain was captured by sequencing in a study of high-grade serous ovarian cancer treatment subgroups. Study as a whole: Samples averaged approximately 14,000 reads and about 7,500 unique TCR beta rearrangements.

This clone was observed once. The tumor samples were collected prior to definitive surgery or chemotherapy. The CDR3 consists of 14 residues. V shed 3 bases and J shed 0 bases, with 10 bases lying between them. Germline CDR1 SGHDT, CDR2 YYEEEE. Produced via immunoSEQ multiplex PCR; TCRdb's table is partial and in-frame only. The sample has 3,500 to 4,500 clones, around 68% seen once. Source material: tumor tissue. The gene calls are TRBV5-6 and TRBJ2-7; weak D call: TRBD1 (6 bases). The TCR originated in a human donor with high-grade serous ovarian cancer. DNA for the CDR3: TGTGCCAGCAGCTCGACAGGTTTCTCCTACGAGCAGTACTTC. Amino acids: CASSSTGFSYEQYF.